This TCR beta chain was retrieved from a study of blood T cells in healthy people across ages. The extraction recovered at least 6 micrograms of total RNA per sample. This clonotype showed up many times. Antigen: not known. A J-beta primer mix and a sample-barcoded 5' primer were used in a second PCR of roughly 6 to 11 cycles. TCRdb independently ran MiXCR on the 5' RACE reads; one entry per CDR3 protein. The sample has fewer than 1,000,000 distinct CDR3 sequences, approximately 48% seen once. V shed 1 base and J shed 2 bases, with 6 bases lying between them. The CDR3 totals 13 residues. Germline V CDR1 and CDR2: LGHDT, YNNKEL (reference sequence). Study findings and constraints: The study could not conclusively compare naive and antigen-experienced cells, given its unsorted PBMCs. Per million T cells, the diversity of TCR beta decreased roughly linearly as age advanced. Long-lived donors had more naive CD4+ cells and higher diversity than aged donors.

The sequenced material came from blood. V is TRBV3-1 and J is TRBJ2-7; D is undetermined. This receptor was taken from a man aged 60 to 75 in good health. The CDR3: CASSQAETYEQYF. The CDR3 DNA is TGTGCCAGCAGCCAAGCGGAGACCTACGAGCAGTACTTC.